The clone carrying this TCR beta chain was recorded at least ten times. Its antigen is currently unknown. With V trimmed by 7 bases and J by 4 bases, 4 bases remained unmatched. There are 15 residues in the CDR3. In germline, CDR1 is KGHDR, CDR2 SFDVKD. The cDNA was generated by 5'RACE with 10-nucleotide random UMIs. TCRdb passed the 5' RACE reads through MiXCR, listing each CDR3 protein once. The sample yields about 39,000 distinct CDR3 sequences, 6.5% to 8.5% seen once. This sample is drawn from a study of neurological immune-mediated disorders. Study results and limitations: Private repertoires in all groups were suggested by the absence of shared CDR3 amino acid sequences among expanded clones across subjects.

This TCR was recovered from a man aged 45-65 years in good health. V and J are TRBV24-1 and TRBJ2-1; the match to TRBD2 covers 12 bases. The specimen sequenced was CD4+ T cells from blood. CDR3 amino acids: CATRPGTSGYNEQFF. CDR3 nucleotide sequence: TGTGCCACCAGACCTGGGACTAGCGGGTACAATGAGCAGTTCTTC.